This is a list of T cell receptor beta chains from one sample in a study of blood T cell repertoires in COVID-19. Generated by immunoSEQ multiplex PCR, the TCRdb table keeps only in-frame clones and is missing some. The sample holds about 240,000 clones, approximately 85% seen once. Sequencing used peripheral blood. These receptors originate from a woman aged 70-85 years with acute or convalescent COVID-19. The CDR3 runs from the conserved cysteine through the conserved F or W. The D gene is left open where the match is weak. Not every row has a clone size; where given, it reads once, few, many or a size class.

CASSLGTAASGANVLTF	TGTGCCAGCTCTCTCGGGACAGCAGCCTCTGGGGCCAACGTCCTGACTTTC	TRBD1	once	TRBV18	TRBJ2-6
CASSVSEESPLHF	TGTGCCAGCTCTGTCAGTGAGGAGTCACCCCTCCACTTT	.	once	TRBV7-8	TRBJ1-6
CASSDRGYPNQPQHF	TGTGCCAGTAGCGACAGGGGCTACCCTAATCAGCCCCAGCATTTT	TRBD1	few	TRBV19	TRBJ1-5
CASSPNGYYGYTF	TGTGCCAGCTCACCAAACGGTTACTATGGCTACACCTTC	.	few	TRBV18	TRBJ1-2
CASSFGTEQETQYF	TGTGCCAGCAGCTTCGGGACAGAGCAAGAGACCCAGTACTTC	TRBD1	.	TRBV5-6	TRBJ2-5
CASSEDSTDTQYF	TGCGCCAGCAGTGAGGACTCCACAGATACGCAGTATTTT	.	many	TRBV10-1	TRBJ2-3
CASRPRGRNTEAFF	TGTGCCAGCAGACCCCGTGGTAGGAACACTGAAGCTTTCTTT	.	.	TRBV5-8	TRBJ1-1
CASSSREAFF	TGTGCCAGCAGTTCGCGTGAAGCTTTCTTT	.	.	TRBV28	TRBJ1-1
CASSIGGTLENSPLHF	TGTGCCAGTAGTATAGGAGGGACATTGGAAAATTCACCCCTCCACTTT	.	many	TRBV19	TRBJ1-6
CASSPRDRAHYGYTF	TGTGCCAGCAGCCCCCGGGACAGGGCCCACTATGGCTACACCTTC	TRBD1	few	TRBV3-1/TRBV3-2	TRBJ1-2
CASSSPPGRSGNTIYF	TGTGCCAGTAGTTCCCCCCCGGGAAGATCTGGAAACACCATATATTTT	.	.	TRBV19	TRBJ1-3
CASSIQGATEAFF	TGTGCCAGCAGCATACAGGGGGCGACTGAAGCTTTCTTT	TRBD1	.	TRBV5-4	TRBJ1-1
CASSYTGGNEQFF	TGTGCCAGCAGCTATACCGGGGGGAATGAGCAGTTCTTC	TRBD2	.	TRBV11-2	TRBJ2-1
CASSMDREGTQYF	TGTGCCAGCAGCATGGACAGGGAAGGGACCCAGTACTTC	TRBD1	.	TRBV5-4	TRBJ2-5
CASSSEGDGYTF	TGTGCCAGCAGCTCCGAGGGGGATGGCTACACCTTC	.	.	TRBV11-2	TRBJ1-2
CASSYPRQGITEAFF	TGTGCCAGCAGTTACCCTAGACAGGGGATAACTGAAGCTTTCTTT	TRBD1	.	TRBV6-5	TRBJ1-1
CASSSEGATYNEQFF	TGTGCCAGTAGTTCGGAAGGGGCCACCTACAATGAGCAGTTCTTC	.	.	TRBV19	TRBJ2-1
CASSSQGLGSGELFF	TGCGCCAGCAGCTCGCAGGGCTTAGGCAGCGGGGAGCTGTTTTTT	.	.	TRBV5-1	TRBJ2-2
CASSLASGGPWNEQFF	TGTGCCAGCAGCTTGGCTAGCGGGGGGCCTTGGAATGAGCAGTTCTTC	TRBD2	.	TRBV5-4	TRBJ2-1
CATSVRQGGTDTQYF	TGTGCCACCAGTGTTCGACAGGGGGGCACAGATACGCAGTATTTT	TRBD1	once	TRBV24-1	TRBJ2-3
CASSPIGVNTEAFF	TGTGCCAGCTCACCAATCGGGGTAAACACTGAAGCTTTCTTT	.	once	TRBV18	TRBJ1-1
CASIPGGGTEAFF	TGTGCCAGCATTCCCGGTGGGGGGACTGAAGCTTTCTTT	.	.	TRBV12-3/TRBV12-4	TRBJ1-1
CASSRGTGGLDEQFF	TGTGCCAGCAGCCGAGGGACAGGGGGCTTAGATGAGCAGTTCTTC	TRBD1	few	TRBV4-2	TRBJ2-1
CASTYLGQPNEKLFF	TGTGCCAGTACCTACTTGGGACAGCCTAATGAAAAACTGTTTTTT	TRBD1	once	TRBV19	TRBJ1-4
CASPRLAGGDRSEQFF	TGTGCCAGCCCACGACTAGCGGGGGGGGATAGGAGTGAGCAGTTCTTC	TRBD2	.	TRBV3-1/TRBV3-2	TRBJ2-1
CASSPGTEGYTF	TGTGCCAGCTCACCCGGGACAGAAGGCTACACCTTC	TRBD1	.	TRBV18	TRBJ1-2
CASSVDLGGSYNSPLHF	TGTGCCAGCAGCGTAGATCTCGGAGGGTCATATAATTCACCCCTCCACTTT	.	.	TRBV9	TRBJ1-6
CATSDKDRQPQHF	TGTGCCACCAGTGACAAGGACAGACAGCCCCAGCATTTT	.	.	TRBV24-1	TRBJ1-5
CASGNRAGNQPQHF	TGTGCCAGCGGCAACAGGGCCGGCAATCAGCCCCAGCATTTT	.	.	TRBV25-1	TRBJ1-5
CASSSPGQGSSVNTEAFF	TGTGCCAGCAGCTCCCCAGGACAGGGGTCTTCAGTGAACACTGAAGCTTTCTTT	TRBD1	once	TRBV7-9	TRBJ1-1